This T cell receptor beta chain is from a study of CD8+CD57+ T cells in acquired aplastic anemia (dated by TCRdb to the late 2010s). With regard to the full study: A mean of about 3 ug of DNA, ranging from about 0.2 to 27.4 ug, was extracted from sorted CD4+ and CD8+ cells. A CD8+CD57+ expansion meant a frequency higher than the mean frequency seen in healthy subjects.

V was cut back by 8 bases and J by 1 base, leaving a gap of 11 bases between them. Per the germline V gene, SGHTA is the CDR1 and FQGNSA is the CDR2. Spanning cysteine to phenylalanine, the CDR3 consists of 13 amino acids. Only CDR3 DNA remains: 39 bases, in frame from the first base. Flow cytometry had shown CD8+CD57+ cell expansion in the patients selected for sequencing. All patients had severe acquired aplastic anemia diagnosed by International Study of Aplastic Anemia and Agranulocytosis and Camitta criteria. No patient had received any therapy when blood was sampled. In the study, sorted CD4+ and CD8+ blood T cells from patients with severe aplastic anemia and from healthy subjects underwent deep sequencing of TCR repertoires. In the USA, patient enrollment took place under clinicaltrials.gov protocols 00001620, 01623167, 00001397, 00071045, 00081523 and 00961064. Ficoll-Paque density gradient centrifugation was used to isolate peripheral blood mononuclear cells. CD4+ and CD8+ T cells were sorted by FACS or magnetic beads before DNA extraction.

As to this clonotype: Its antigen is currently not known. Base qualities are not provided; no much larger clone lies one nucleotide away.

Overall study results and their limits: Between patients and healthy controls, no significant difference in CD8+ Simpson's diversity was found (P=0.060). Around 30 CD8+ CDR3 sequences were found to be shared between patients and controls, but these sequences appeared to be highly expressed in patients and within the immunodominant clones of the patients.

Genomic DNA was used as template for profiling of TCR beta VDJ combinations and CDR3 sequences. An Illumina HiSeq 2000 was the platform used for TCR repertoire sequencing. Per the source publication's procedure: Repertoire assessment relied on Simpson's diversity index, CDR3 size and DJ length profiles, and TRBV/TRBJ rearrangement plots. The most abundant DNA sequence in the deep sequencing data was defined as the immunodominant clone. CDR3 amino acid sequences were screened for sharing across subjects and were compared with published repertoires and the VDJdb database. The public reads were quality trimmed at Q25 with fastp and then assembled into clones with MiXCR by TCRdb, keeping productive beta chains. Each record represents a unique CDR3 protein, reported with the most common genes and DNA among its rows. The V and J calls come from TCRdb's annotation, not from the publication. The sample records roughly 170,000 distinct CDR3 sequences, 45% to 60% of which are singletons. The ten largest make up 10% to 15% of the sample.

The specimen sequenced was sorted CD4+, CD8+, or CD8+CD57+ T cells (not recorded which) from PBMCs. The rearranged segments are TRBV7-2 and TRBJ1-2, with the identity of the D gene unclear. The sequence was obtained from a human donor with aplastic anemia. Here the CDR3 is given as CASLLAGNYGYTF. The nucleotide sequence is given as TGTGCCAGCCTGCTTGCCGGTAACTATGGCTACACCTTC.